What follows are 22 T cell receptor beta chains derived from one specimen sequenced in a study of blood T cells in healthy people across ages. Together with a sample-barcoded 5' primer, a J-beta primer mix was included in a second PCR lasting 7 to 11 cycles. TCRdb re-analysed the 5' RACE reads in MiXCR, keeping a single row per CDR3 protein. Of 700,000 or so distinct CDR3 sequences listed, around 38% are singletons. Sequencing was carried out using blood. The receptors were gathered from an elderly man in good health.

The CDR3 DNA is TGTGCCAGCAGCATACCGGGACTAGCGGGTACGCAGTATTTT. Amino acid sequence: CASSIPGLAGTQYF. The chain employs TRBV7-9 and TRBJ2-3, with 12 bases fitting TRBD2. The germline V gene has CDR1 SEHNR and CDR2 FQNEAQ (reference sequence). J gave up 8 bases and V 5 bases, and 5 bases lay outside the gene matches. The CDR3 is 14 amino acids.

This clonotype was observed many times. The J gene is TRBJ2-3, the V gene TRBV29-1; D is perhaps TRBD2 (5 bases). V lost 1 base and J lost 0, with 11 bases in between. The CDR3 is 15 residues long. Germline V gives CDR1 SQVTM, CDR2 ANQGSEA. CDR3 region: CSVEGGPGSTDTQYF. Written as DNA, the CDR3 is TGCAGCGTTGAAGGCGGGCCAGGCAGCACAGATACGCAGTATTTT.

The DNA for the CDR3 is TGTGCCAGCAGTTTGGTGACTAGCGGGAGGGCCCCAGATACGCAGTATTTT. Its translation is CASSLVTSGRAPDTQYF. J is TRBJ2-3 and V is TRBV27; 14 positions match TRBD2. Germline V lookup: CDR1 MNHEY, CDR2 SMNVEV (reference sequence). The trim removed 3 bases at V and 4 bases at J, leaving 6 bases unmatched. The CDR3 is made up of 17 amino acids.

The rearrangement uses TRBV27 and TRBJ1-6; possibly TRBD1 for D (6 bases). Trimming pared 5 bases from V and 7 bases from J, leaving 18 bases between. Germline CDR1 MNHEY, CDR2 SMNVEV (reference sequence). The CDR3 runs to 16 residues. DNA of the CDR3: TGTGCCAGCAGTCGGACTCCGACAGGATCCAATTCACCCCTCCACTTT. Translation: CASSRTPTGSNSPLHF.

The chain couples TRBV3-1 to TRBJ1-5; D is possibly TRBD1 (6 bases). CDR3 length: 13 amino acids. Trimming pared 0 bases from V and 9 bases from J, leaving 9 bases between. CDR1 and CDR2 from the germline V gene are LGHDT and YNNKEL (reference sequence). The CDR3 spells CASSQDVDRPQHF. CDR3 DNA sequence: TGTGCCAGCAGCCAAGATGTGGACAGGCCCCAGCATTTT.

V usage is TRBV11-1 and J usage is TRBJ2-4; possibly TRBD1 for D (8 bases). The J call is doubtful: the DNA matches TRBJ2-5 better. CDR3 length: 20 residues. Per the germline V gene, CDR1 is SGHAT and CDR2 is FQDESV (reference sequence). CDR3 amino acids: CASSPGGQAFISRHQETQYF. The CDR3 DNA is TGTGCCAGCAGCCCGGGGGGACAGGCCTTCATTTCCCGTCATCAAGAGACCCAGTACTTC.

To note about this clonotype: This sequence may be a read error, since a much larger clone differs from it by one base. The chain employs TRBV4-3 and TRBJ2-1, with unresolved D. Germline V gives CDR1 LGHNA, CDR2 YSLEER. This CDR3 region has 15 residues. In nucleotides, the CDR3 is TGCGCCAACAGCCAAGAAGGAACAGAGTACAATGAGCAGTTCTTC. It encodes CANSQEGTEYNEQFF.

A remark on this clonotype: This may be a read error, as it is one base from a much larger clone. The chain recombines TRBV29-1 with TRBJ2-4, with D perhaps TRBD2 (6 bases). CDR1 is SQVTM and CDR2 is ANQGSEA in the germline V gene. V shed 3 bases and J shed 7 bases, with 19 bases lying between them. The CDR3 is 15 residues long. The CDR3 spells CSVDDDRRGWNIQYF. CDR3 DNA: TGCAGCGTTGACGATGATAGGAGGGGTTGGAACATTCAGTACTTC.

The DNA for the CDR3 is TGTGCCAGCAGCCCTAACGGGGGAAGCCCCTACGAGCAGTACTTC. Protein: CASSPNGGSPYEQYF. The chain combines TRBV7-3 with TRBJ2-7; maybe TRBD2 (6 bases). The V and J ends lost 5 bases and 2 bases respectively, with 16 bases between them. CDR3 size: 15 residues. Germline CDR1 SGHTA, CDR2 FQGTGA.

The sample holds a few counts of this clonotype. The V and J genes are TRBV7-6 and TRBJ2-7; 10 bases align to TRBD2. The CDR3 covers 21 residues. J lost 7 bases, V lost 6 bases, and 30 bases had no gene match. CDR1 and CDR2 from the germline V gene are SGHVS and FNYEAQ. CDR3 amino acids: CASRARMTSGQRGFRETEQYF. CDR3 DNA: TGTGCCAGCAGGGCTCGGATGACTAGCGGGCAGAGGGGGTTCCGGGAGACGGAGCAGTACTTC. Using reference TRBV7-6 and TRBJ2-7 for the parts outside the CDR3, the full variable domain is GAGVSQSPRYKVTKRGQDVALRCDPISGHVSLYWYRQALGQGPEFLTYFNYEAQQDKSGLPNDRFSAERPEGSISTLTIQRTEQRDSAMYRCASRARMTSGQRGFRETEQYFGPGTRLTVT.

The genes are TRBV7-2 and TRBJ2-1, with 9 bases lining up with TRBD2. This CDR3 spans 15 amino acids. V was clipped by 5 bases and J by 8 bases; unmatched bases: 10. Germline V CDR1 and CDR2: SGHTA, FQGNSA. As DNA, the CDR3 is TGTGCCAGCAGCCGCTTAGGGACTAGCCCCGATGAGCAGTTCTTC. As protein: CASSRLGTSPDEQFF.

This clonotype was counted a few times. The chain carries TRBV2 and TRBJ2-1; D not resolved. The CDR3 loop spans 13 amino acids. Per the germline V gene, CDR1 is SNHLY and CDR2 is FYNNEI. V shed 1 base and J shed 12 bases, with 13 bases lying between them. Here the CDR3 reads CASSEEAAVVQFF. CDR3 nucleotide sequence: TGTGCCAGCAGTGAAGAGGCGGCTGTGGTGCAGTTCTTC.

Many counts were recorded for this clonotype. The rearrangement uses TRBV6-2 or TRBV6-3 and TRBJ2-5, with TRBD1 as a possible D gene (6 bases). Between the trimmed V and J ends, which lost 1 base and 4 bases, there was a span of 16 bases. The CDR3 consists of 16 residues. In germline, CDR1 is MNHEY, CDR2 SVGEGT. CDR3 in DNA: TGTGCCAGCAGTTACTTCGCGCAGGGGTTGTCAGAGACCCAGTACTTC. Its translation is CASSYFAQGLSETQYF.

This clonotype was seen a few times. The rearrangement joins TRBV7-2 to TRBJ2-3, with TRBD1 matching 9 bases. Germline CDR1 and CDR2: SGHTA and FQGNSA. The CDR3 is made up of 15 amino acids. Losses at the gene ends were 4 bases for V and 5 bases for J; bases not matched to a gene: 7. The CDR3 reads CASSSNRGPVDTQYF. CDR3 sequence (DNA): TGTGCCAGCAGCTCAAACAGGGGGCCGGTAGATACGCAGTATTTT.

This clonotype was seen repeatedly, ten times or more. The V and J genes are TRBV6-1 and TRBJ1-1; 7 positions agree with TRBD1. The CDR3 spans 15 residues. V dropped 7 bases and J dropped 1; count of bases not matched to a gene: 9. CDR1 MNHNS and CDR2 SASEGT come from the germline V gene. CDR3 in DNA: TGTGCCAGCATCCCTCCGGGACAGCCGAACACTGAAGCTTTCTTT. Residues: CASIPPGQPNTEAFF.

The chain uses TRBV6-2 or TRBV6-3 and TRBJ1-5; the D gene is possibly TRBD1 (5 bases). Germline V lookup: CDR1 MNHEY, CDR2 SVGEGT. V lost 5 bases to trimming and J lost 11 bases, with 22 bases between them. The CDR3 covers 15 residues. The CDR3, as DNA: TGTGCCAGCAGTCCCTCCCCGGGGGGACGCTCTTCCCAGCATTTT. It is translated as CASSPSPGGRSSQHF.

This clonotype was seen many times. V is TRBV7-9 and J is TRBJ2-3; weak D call: TRBD2 (6 bases). The ends were cut back, 1 base at V and 6 bases at J, with 11 bases in the middle. Germline-derived CDR1 and CDR2 are SEHNR and FQNEAQ (reference sequence). The CDR3 runs 14 residues. CDR3 in DNA: TGTGCCAGCAGCTTAGGGGCGGGATGGGATACGCAGTATTTT. Amino acid sequence: CASSLGAGWDTQYF. The variable domain in full, with the rest retrieved from reference TRBV7-9 and TRBJ2-3, is DTGVSQNPRHKITKRGQNVTFRCDPISEHNRLYWYRQTLGQGPEFLTYFQNEAQLEKSRLLSDRFSAERPKGSFSTLEIQRTEQGDSAMYLCASSLGAGWDTQYFGPGTRLTVL.

This clonotype has only a few counts. V usage is TRBV7-7 and J usage is TRBJ2-1; D unclear. V dropped 0 bases and J dropped 4 bases, with 13 bases sitting between them. CDR1 and CDR2 from the germline V gene are SSHAT and FNYEAQ (reference sequence). CDR3 length equals 16 residues. The CDR3 bases are TGTGCCAGCAGCTTAGCGATGGACGGCTATTACAATGAGCAGTTCTTC. It yields the protein CASSLAMDGYYNEQFF.

This clonotype has just a few counts. V is TRBV10-3 and J is TRBJ2-1, with TRBD2 identical over 11 bases. The length of the CDR3 is 14 residues. The ends lost 8 bases at V and 3 bases at J; junction bases unmatched: 3. Germline V gene lookup returns CDR1 ENHRY and CDR2 SYGVKD. The CDR3 region is CAIGGTSGYNEQFF. The CDR3 DNA reads as TGTGCCATCGGTGGGACTAGCGGCTACAATGAGCAGTTCTTC.

This clonotype was counted many times. The chain carries TRBV24-1 and TRBJ2-3; D is ambiguous. Trimming pared 4 bases from V and 1 base from J, leaving 11 bases between. Germline CDR1 is KGHDR and CDR2 is SFDVKD. The length of the CDR3 is 15 residues. The CDR3 DNA reads as TGTGCCACCAGTGAGAGTACCCGACGCACAGATACGCAGTATTTT. It translates to CATSESTRRTDTQYF.

The table lists this clonotype with a count of one. This chain links TRBV6-2 or TRBV6-3 with TRBJ2-3; TRBD2 matches at 9 bases. Germline V CDR1 and CDR2: MNHEY, SVGEGT. This CDR3 comprises 15 residues. Trimming took 5 bases from V and 3 from J; bases not matched to a gene: 6. CDR3 nucleotides: TGTGCCAGCAGTGCGGGAGGGCCACGGACAGATACGCAGTATTTT. This sequence encodes CASSAGGPRTDTQYF.

The gene calls are TRBV5-1 and TRBJ2-3; D is ambiguous. The CDR3 extends over 16 amino acids. In germline, CDR1 is SGHRS, CDR2 YFSETQ. V was clipped by 0 bases and J by 0 bases, with 11 bases between them. CDR3 residues: CASSLATRASTDTQYF. CDR3 in DNA: TGCGCCAGCAGCTTGGCCACCCGGGCCAGCACAGATACGCAGTATTTT.